The rows below give T cell receptor beta chains drawn from one sample of a study of T cell changes during pregnancy in multiple sclerosis. Clones were read by immunoSEQ multiplex PCR, and TCRdb kept only the in-frame ones, dropping some. In the table there are around 60,000 clones, about 93% of which are singletons. The starting material was CD4+ T cells from peripheral blood mononuclear cells, obtained before pregnancy. The receptor source for this set is a female donor with multiple sclerosis, enrolled in a pregnancy study. Each CDR3 is given with its conserved first and last residue. Each record gives: V gene, J gene, clone size, CDR3 protein. Clone size is not always given. Where it is, it says once, few, many or a class for expanded clones.

>TRBV6-1|TRBJ2-7|-
CASSAVTSGYYEQYF
>TRBV2|TRBJ2-3|-
CASRRTSGSPDTQYF
>TRBV15|TRBJ2-5|-
CATSREPGLAGVETQYF
>TRBV14|TRBJ2-1|-
CASSPLADVYNEQFF
>TRBV6-5|TRBJ1-1|-
CASRTLQGVNTEAFF
>TRBV27|TRBJ2-7|-
CASSLGLAGVYEQYF
>TRBV10-3|TRBJ1-6|-
CAISEPPEGNSPLHF
>TRBV14|TRBJ2-1|once
CASSRAGGPSYNEQFF
>TRBV7-2|TRBJ2-7|-
CASSPQGNEQYF
>TRBV7-9|TRBJ1-1|-
CASRAAGGKNTEAFF
>TRBV28|TRBJ1-1|-
CASSLLGAEAFF
>TRBV18|TRBJ2-5|-
CASSPQPSGRIQETQYF
>TRBV18|TRBJ1-2|medium-sized
CASSPPSRYGYTF
>TRBV18|TRBJ1-5|-
CASSPQKHSNQPQHF
>TRBV7-9|TRBJ1-1|-
CASSLEPGQGNTEAFF
>TRBV6-5|TRBJ1-2|-
CASSYTGSLGGYTF
>TRBV28|TRBJ1-1|-
CATLKSLRGVEAFF
>TRBV18|TRBJ2-7|-
CASSPSSAGQGEQYF
>TRBV7-9|TRBJ2-2|-
CASSYYGSGFTGELFF
>TRBV14|TRBJ2-2|-
CASSQLAGGTGELFF
>TRBV5-4|TRBJ2-7|-
CASSLGQDPREQYF
>TRBV30|TRBJ2-7|-
CAWESCNILLSYEQYF
>TRBV30|TRBJ1-2|-
CAWQQGARGYTF
>TRBV28|TRBJ1-1|-
CASSRYRRNTEAFF
>TRBV10-3|TRBJ2-3|-
CAIRARGGSTDTQYF
>TRBV6-1|TRBJ2-2|-
CATIVVGELFF
>TRBV7-9|TRBJ2-1|-
CASSLAGGPSYNEQFF
>TRBV6-5|TRBJ2-3|-
CASSLNWGLTDTQYF
>TRBV6-5|TRBJ1-1|-
CASSSGFQVTEAFF
>TRBV30|TRBJ2-3|-
CASALAGGPDTQYF
>TRBV27|TRBJ1-5|-
CASSLIRNQPQHF
>TRBV14|TRBJ1-4|-
CASSHRDGVGAREKLFF
>TRBV6-6|TRBJ1-4|once
CASRETGATNEKLFF
>TRBV4-1|TRBJ2-7|-
CASSQVPGTSGSFADEQYF
>TRBV7-2|TRBJ2-1|-
CASSLTRAGGYNEQFF
>TRBV2|TRBJ2-1|-
CASSEGTSGRGNEQFF
>TRBV27|TRBJ1-1|-
CASRRQGGTEAFF
>TRBV2|TRBJ2-7|once
CASKRDSTYEQYF
>TRBV7-9|TRBJ2-4|-
CASSIRPTGNGKNIQYF
>TRBV11-2|TRBJ1-5|-
CASSRTGGLQPQHF
>TRBV28|TRBJ1-5|-
CASISRGNQPQHF
>TRBV11-2|TRBJ2-1|-
CASSLVLLGGNEQFF
>TRBV6-5|TRBJ2-7|once
CASRPGRYYEQYF
>TRBV7-9|TRBJ2-1|-
CASSLFDQAPYNEQFF
>TRBV7-3|TRBJ1-2|-
CASSSSPGQASGYTF
>TRBV6-1|TRBJ2-3|-
CASSERGPSDTQYF
>TRBV10-3|TRBJ2-2|-
CAISEGRYTGELFF
>TRBV21-1|TRBJ2-1|-
CASNLGGAPSTYSYNEQFF
>TRBV7-2|TRBJ2-2|few
CASSTRTGAVTGELFF
>TRBV7-8|TRBJ1-2|once
CASSPEGVYGYTF
>TRBV19|TRBJ1-5|-
CASSRGQGVRPQHF
>TRBV19|TRBJ1-2|-
CASSIYSGRNYGYTF
>TRBV25-1|TRBJ1-1|-
CASSGTGVTEAFF